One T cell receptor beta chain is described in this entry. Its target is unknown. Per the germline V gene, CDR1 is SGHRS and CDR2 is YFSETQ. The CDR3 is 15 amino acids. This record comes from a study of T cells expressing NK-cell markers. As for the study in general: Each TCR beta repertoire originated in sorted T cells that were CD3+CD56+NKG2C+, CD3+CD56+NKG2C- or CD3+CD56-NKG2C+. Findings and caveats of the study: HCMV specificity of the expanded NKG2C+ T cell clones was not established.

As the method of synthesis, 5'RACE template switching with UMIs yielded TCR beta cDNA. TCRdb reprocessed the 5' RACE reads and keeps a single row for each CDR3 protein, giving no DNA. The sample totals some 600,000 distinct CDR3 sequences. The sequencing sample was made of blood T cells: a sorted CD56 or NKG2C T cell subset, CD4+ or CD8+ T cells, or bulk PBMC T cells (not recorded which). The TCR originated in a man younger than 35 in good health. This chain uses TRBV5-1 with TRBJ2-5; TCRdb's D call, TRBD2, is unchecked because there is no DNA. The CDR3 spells CASSLSPGLEETQYF.